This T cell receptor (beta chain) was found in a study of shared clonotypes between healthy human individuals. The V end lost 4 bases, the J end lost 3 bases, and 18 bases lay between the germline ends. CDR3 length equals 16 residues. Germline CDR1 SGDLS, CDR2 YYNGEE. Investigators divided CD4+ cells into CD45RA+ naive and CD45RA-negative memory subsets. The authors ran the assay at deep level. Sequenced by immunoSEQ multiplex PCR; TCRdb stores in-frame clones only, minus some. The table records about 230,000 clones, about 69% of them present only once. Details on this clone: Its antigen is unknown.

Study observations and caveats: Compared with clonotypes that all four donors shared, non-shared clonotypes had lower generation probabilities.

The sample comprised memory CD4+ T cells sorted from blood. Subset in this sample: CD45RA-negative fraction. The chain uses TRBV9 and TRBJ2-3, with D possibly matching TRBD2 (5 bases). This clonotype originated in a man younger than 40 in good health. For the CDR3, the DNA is TGTGCCAGCAGCCCTATCGGGGAGTTGGCGACAGATACGCAGTATTTT. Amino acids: CASSPIGELATDTQYF.